Shown below are 24 T cell receptor beta chains from a single sample sequenced in a study of tumor-infiltrating lymphocytes in oesophageal squamous cell carcinoma. TCRdb redid the calling of the PCR reads with MiXCR, one entry per CDR3 protein. Found here are about 10,000 distinct CDR3 sequences, approximately 60% of them singletons; the top ten hold around 30%. The specimen sequenced was esophageal tumor tissue. The receptors originated from a female donor with esophageal squamous cell carcinoma.

This clonotype was detected only a few times. This chain uses TRBV7-6 with TRBJ2-1; D gene unclear. This CDR3 spans 15 amino acids. Germline V gene sequence: CDR1 SGHVS, CDR2 FNYEAQ. The ends were cut back, 0 bases at V and 5 bases at J, with 11 bases in the middle. CDR3: CASSLAWGYDNEQFF. The DNA of the CDR3 is TGTGCCAGCAGCTTAGCGTGGGGTTACGACAATGAGCAGTTCTTC.

V gene TRBV14 combines with J gene TRBJ2-3, with D possibly being TRBD2 (5 bases). The J call may be wrong; the DNA end is better matched by TRBJ2-7. From germline, CDR1 is SGHDN and CDR2 FVKESK. The CDR3 loop spans 15 amino acids. The CDR3 here is CASSQWAGATYEQYF. CDR3 in DNA: TGTGCCAGCAGCCAATGGGCGGGTGCAACCTACGAGCAGTACTTC.

By share, this clonotype counts as medium-sized. CDR3 DNA: TGTGCCAGCAGTTACTCGGGACTAACTAATGAAAAACTGTTTTTT. Its translation is CASSYSGLTNEKLFF. The chain couples TRBV6-6 to TRBJ1-4; tentative D call: TRBD1 (5 bases). CDR3 length: 15 residues. The ends were cut back, 0 bases at V and 1 base at J, with 6 bases in the middle. The germline V gene has CDR1 MNHNY and CDR2 SVGAGI (reference sequence).

In its sample, this clonotype was seen a few times. V usage is TRBV7-3 and J usage is TRBJ2-1, with 8 bases fitting TRBD2. V lost 5 bases to trimming and J lost 1 base; unmatched junction nucleotides: 4. Germline-derived CDR1 and CDR2 are SGHTA and FQGTGA. This CDR3 is 15 amino acids long. The CDR3 DNA reads TGTGCCAGCAGCCCCTTAGCGGGGTCCTACAATGAGCAGTTCTTC. Amino acids: CASSPLAGSYNEQFF. The variable domain in full, with the rest retrieved from reference TRBV7-3 and TRBJ2-1, is GAGVSQTPSNKVTEKGKYVELRCDPISGHTALYWYRQSLGQGPEFLIYFQGTGAADDSGLPNDRFFAVRPEGSVSTLKIQRTERGDSAVYLCASSPLAGSYNEQFFGPGTRLTVL.

Turning to this clonotype: This may arise from a read error, as a much more abundant clone is one base away. The CDR3 carries no conserved terminal phenylalanine or tryptophan, so it likely arises from a read error. The chain has TRBV27 and TRBJ2-7; D is unclear. The CDR3 has 13 amino acids. Trimming pared 5 bases from V and 2 bases from J, leaving 10 bases between. Per germline, CDR1 MNHEY and CDR2 SMNVEV (reference sequence). The CDR3 loop is CASSRLKTYEQYS. In DNA form, the CDR3 reads TGTGCCAGCAGTAGACTGAAGACCTACGAGCAGTACTCC.

The chain couples TRBV12-3 or TRBV12-4 to TRBJ2-1; tentatively, D is TRBD2 (6 bases). The CDR3 loop spans 14 amino acids. With 3 bases removed from V and 13 bases from J, the gap between germline ends came to 19 bases. CDR3 sequence: CASSFRGEEETQFF. The CDR3 nucleotides read TGTGCCAGCAGTTTCCGAGGGGAGGAGGAGACCCAGTTCTTC.

Notes on this clonotype: No conserved phenylalanine or tryptophan ends this CDR3, so it is likely a read error. The DNA is left out, because the CDR3 cannot be placed on it with certainty; the CDR3 is given as TCRdb lists it. This sequence joins TRBV7-2 and TRBJ2-3; the D call in the table, TRBD2, was not verified against the DNA. Germline assignment: CDR1 SGHTA and CDR2 FQGNSA. The CDR3 numbers 17 amino acids, ends counted. The CDR3 sequence is CASSRSGSISSPLQFGP.

The rearrangement uses TRBV7-8 and TRBJ2-7, with D possibly TRBD2 on 5 matching bases. The tail of the sequence fits TRBJ2-5 better, so the J call may be wrong. Per germline, CDR1 SGHVS and CDR2 FQNEAQ. This CDR3 is 15 amino acids long. The CDR3 sequence: CASSPDGRLQETQYF. The CDR3 DNA sequence: TGTGCCAGCAGCCCCGACGGGCGACTACAAGAGACCCAGTACTTC.

For this clonotype: No conserved phenylalanine or tryptophan is present at the end of the CDR3, so a read error is the likely explanation. The limits of the CDR3 on the DNA are not certain, so only TCRdb's listed CDR3 is given. The chain recombines TRBV7-6 with TRBJ1-1. Germline values: CDR1 SGHVS, CDR2 FNYEAQ. Termini included, the CDR3 measures 8 amino acids. CDR3: CASSRRTS.

Only a few counts were recorded for this clonotype. The J gene is TRBJ2-6, the V gene TRBV11-2, with D unresolved. The germline gives CDR1 SGHAT, CDR2 FQNNGV. The CDR3 covers 15 residues. V lost 3 bases and J lost 0, with 6 bases in between. CDR3 in amino acids: CASSLDYSGANVLTF. The CDR3 bases are TGTGCCAGCAGCTTGGATTACTCTGGGGCCAACGTCCTGACTTTC.

This clonotype was observed many times. The chain combines TRBV19 with TRBJ2-3, with 7 bases identical to TRBD1. Looked up from germline, CDR1 is LNHDA and CDR2 is SQIVND (reference sequence). The CDR3 spans 14 residues. The junction had 6 bases not matched to a gene; V was cut back by 5 bases and J by 4 bases. The CDR3 loop is CASSPWTGSDTQYF. The DNA for the CDR3 is TGTGCCAGTAGTCCCTGGACAGGTTCAGATACGCAGTATTTT.

This rearrangement joins TRBV7-2 to TRBJ2-3; maybe TRBD2 (5 bases). CDR1 is SGHTA and CDR2 is FQGNSA in the germline V gene. The CDR3 runs 15 residues. Trimming took off 2 bases at V and 3 bases at J, with 12 bases between the two ends. Written as DNA, the CDR3 is TGTGCCAGCAGCTTAAGGGCGCTAGCAACAGATACGCAGTATTTT. Amino acids: CASSLRALATDTQYF.

By share of the sample, this clonotype is large. This sequence joins TRBV11-2 and TRBJ2-1; perhaps TRBD1 as D (5 bases). CDR3 length: 16 amino acids. Trimming left V 0 bases short and J 3 bases short, with 12 bases between. Germline V gives CDR1 SGHAT, CDR2 FQNNGV. The CDR3 here is CASSLDRVLDYNEQFF. The DNA for the CDR3 is TGTGCCAGCAGCTTAGACAGGGTTTTGGACTACAATGAGCAGTTCTTC.

The chain has TRBV7-4 and TRBJ2-7; possibly TRBD2 for D (5 bases). V lost 1 base to trimming and J lost 0 bases, with 10 bases between them. The germline V gene encodes CDR1 SGHVT and CDR2 SQSDAQ. CDR3 size: 15 residues. The CDR3 DNA reads TGTGCCAGCAGCTTAGGTCCGGGAAGCTCCTACGAGCAGTACTTC. Amino acid sequence: CASSLGPGSSYEQYF.

This clonotype is medium-sized (0.01 to 0.1%) in the sample. The J gene is TRBJ1-4, the V gene TRBV7-9; the D is unclear. Per the germline V gene, CDR1 is SEHNR and CDR2 is FQNEAQ (reference sequence). Between the trimmed V and J ends, which lost 4 bases and 3 bases, there was a span of 15 bases. The CDR3 runs to 16 residues. The CDR3 region has the DNA TGTGCCAGCAGCTCAAAAAATCGGGAGTCTAATGAAAAACTGTTTTTT. It specifies CASSSKNRESNEKLFF.

As for this clonotype: This may come from a read error, since a much larger clone is one base off. The J gene is TRBJ2-2, the V gene TRBV6-5, with D perhaps assigned TRBD1 or TRBD2 (5 bases each). Germline CDR1 MNHEY, CDR2 SVGAGI. The CDR3 has 11 residues. CDR3 protein: CASSGTGALFF. The CDR3 DNA reads TGTGCCAGCAGTGGGACCGGGGCGCTGTTTTTT.

Written as DNA, the CDR3 is TGTGCCAGCAGCCGATACAGGGTGAGCTCCTATAATTCACCCCTCCACTTT. Encoded protein: CASSRYRVSSYNSPLHF. The chain combines TRBV28 with TRBJ1-6; tentative D call: TRBD1 (6 bases). Germline V gives CDR1 MDHEN, CDR2 SYDVKM. With 6 bases removed from V and 0 bases from J, the gap between germline ends came to 15 bases. The CDR3 is 17 residues long.

The chain carries TRBV11-2 and TRBJ2-1, with D perhaps TRBD2 (6 bases). V lost 4 bases and J 3 bases, leaving 10 bases between the germline ends. This CDR3 region has 14 residues. Germline CDR1 and CDR2: SGHAT and FQNNGV. DNA of the CDR3: TGTGCCAGCAGCTCTGTGCGGGACTACAATGAGCAGTTCTTC. This translates into CASSSVRDYNEQFF.

The rearrangement links TRBV7-2 to TRBJ2-7; D call uncertain. V was cut by 3 bases and J by 7 bases, with 16 bases left in between. CDR1 is SGHTA, CDR2 FQGNSA, per germline. The CDR3 spans 14 residues. In DNA form, the CDR3 reads TGTGCCAGCAGCTTCGGATTCTCCTACAATGAGCAGTACTTC. Translating it yields CASSFGFSYNEQYF.

J is TRBJ2-5 and V is TRBV7-3; D unclear. Germline CDR1 reads SGHTA; CDR2 reads FQGTGA. The ends were cut back, 8 bases at V and 4 bases at J, with 14 bases in the middle. This CDR3 contains 13 residues. The CDR3 is CASSSGRGETQYF. CDR3 nucleotide sequence: TGTGCCAGCTCGTCGGGCAGAGGAGAGACCCAGTACTTC.

The chain couples TRBV11-3 to TRBJ2-7; TRBD2 agrees at 10 bases. TRBJ2-5 explains the end of the DNA better; the J call may be wrong. Germline V gene sequence: CDR1 SGHNT, CDR2 YENEEA. The CDR3 sequence is 15 residues long. The CDR3 loop reads CASSFRTSGQETQYF. For the CDR3, the DNA is TGTGCCAGCAGCTTCCGGACTAGCGGCCAAGAGACCCAGTACTTC.

This clonotype was picked up a small number of times. The J gene is TRBJ2-1, the V gene TRBV28; 9 positions agree with TRBD1. The junction had 12 bases not matched to a gene; V was cut back by 5 bases and J by 10 bases. This CDR3 is built from 15 residues. Germline assignment: CDR1 MDHEN and CDR2 SYDVKM. The CDR3 here is CASSPYPGQGVEQFF. CDR3 DNA: TGTGCCAGCAGTCCATACCCGGGACAGGGTGTCGAGCAGTTCTTC.

J is TRBJ2-2 and V is TRBV7-6; tentatively, D is TRBD1 (6 bases). This CDR3 has 17 residues. Germline V gene data show CDR1 as SGHVS and CDR2 as FNYEAQ. Trimming removed 5 bases at V and 0 bases at J, with 16 bases between. This CDR3 is CASSQGGTDPNTGELFF. CDR3 in DNA: TGTGCCAGCAGCCAAGGGGGTACAGATCCGAACACCGGGGAGCTGTTTTTT.

This chain connects TRBV7-8 to TRBJ2-1; D call uncertain. This CDR3 spans 12 amino acids. Germline-derived CDR1 and CDR2 are SGHVS and FQNEAQ. The germline V and J ends were trimmed by 6 bases and 6 bases, with 9 bases remaining between them. The CDR3 loop is CASSYVSNEQFF. The DNA of the CDR3 is TGTGCCAGCAGTTACGTCTCCAATGAGCAGTTCTTC.